This is a list of T cell receptor beta chains from one sample in a study of identical twins. Each CDR3 protein is one row after TCRdb ran MiXCR on the 5' RACE reads. Counted here are 700,000 to 950,000 distinct CDR3 sequences, about 12% occurring once; the ten biggest clones make up roughly 1.6%. These data also formed part of another study, on yellow fever vaccine responses in identical twins.

The sequenced sample was PBMCs. All receptors come from a woman aged 18-35 years in good health. CDR3s include the opening cysteine and the closing phenylalanine or tryptophan. D genes are given only for firm matches. Size values are once, few and many counts, or a class for expanded clones, and some rows have none.

D: -; V: TRBV14; J: TRBJ2-3; size: few; CDR3: CASSQGAIATDTQYF; DNA: TGTGCCAGCAGCCAAGGCGCCATAGCGACCGATACGCAGTATTTT
D: -; V: TRBV28; J: TRBJ2-3; size: -; CDR3: CASSLTSSDTQYF; DNA: TGTGCCAGCAGTTTAACTAGTTCGGATACGCAGTATTTT
D: -; V: TRBV12-3/TRBV12-4; J: TRBJ1-2; size: few; CDR3: CASSLATPNYGYTF; DNA: TGTGCCAGCAGTTTAGCTACACCCAACTATGGCTACACCTTC
D: TRBD1; V: TRBV12-3/TRBV12-4; J: TRBJ1-2; size: few; CDR3: CASSSQGAGTLYGYTF; DNA: TGTGCCAGCAGTTCCCAGGGGGCTGGAACCCTCTATGGCTACACCTTC
D: TRBD1; V: TRBV24-1; J: TRBJ1-1; size: -; CDR3: CATRETGGTEAFF; DNA: TGTGCCACCAGAGAAACAGGGGGCACTGAAGCTTTCTTT
D: -; V: TRBV11-2; J: TRBJ2-5; size: -; CDR3: CASSPRDWGTQYF; DNA: TGTGCCAGCAGCCCCAGGGACTGGGGGACCCAGTACTTC
D: -; V: TRBV29-1; J: TRBJ1-2; size: many; CDR3: CSVELADLYGYTF; DNA: TGCAGCGTTGAATTAGCAGACTTATATGGCTACACCTTC
D: TRBD2; V: TRBV15; J: TRBJ2-5; size: -; CDR3: CATSRGATGTSGEETQYF; DNA: TGTGCCACCAGCAGAGGGGCGACAGGGACTAGCGGCGAAGAGACCCAGTACTTC
D: -; V: TRBV3-1; J: TRBJ1-1; size: -; CDR3: CASRLGQMNTEAFF; DNA: TGTGCCAGCCGTCTTGGACAGATGAACACTGAAGCTTTCTTT
D: -; V: TRBV19; J: TRBJ1-1; size: few; CDR3: CASSIGPQGYTEAFF; DNA: TGTGCCAGTAGTATAGGACCCCAGGGGTACACTGAAGCTTTCTTT
D: TRBD1; V: TRBV12-3/TRBV12-4; J: TRBJ1-5; size: few; CDR3: CASSTPGTGRGQPQHF; DNA: TGTGCCAGCAGTACCCCCGGGACAGGGCGTGGACAGCCCCAGCATTTT
D: TRBD2; V: TRBV10-3; J: TRBJ2-3; size: -; CDR3: CATLGLADSTDTQYF; DNA: TGTGCCACACTCGGACTAGCAGACAGCACAGATACGCAGTATTTT
D: -; V: TRBV5-4; J: TRBJ2-5; size: many; CDR3: CASSPTPGTGKETQYF; DNA: TGTGCCAGCAGCCCTACTCCGGGGACTGGGAAAGAGACCCAGTACTTC
D: -; V: TRBV5-5; J: TRBJ1-2; size: -; CDR3: CASSSSTYGYTF; DNA: TGTGCCAGCAGCTCATCCACCTATGGCTACACCTTC
D: TRBD2; V: TRBV12-3/TRBV12-4; J: TRBJ2-5; size: -; CDR3: CASSLVSGRRETQYF; DNA: TGTGCCAGCAGTTTAGTTAGCGGGAGGAGGGAGACCCAGTACTTC
D: TRBD1; V: TRBV10-3; J: TRBJ2-6; size: -; CDR3: CAISDRTGPGANVLTF; DNA: TGTGCCATCAGTGACCGGACAGGGCCTGGGGCCAACGTCCTGACTTTC
D: -; V: TRBV6-1; J: TRBJ2-1; size: -; CDR3: CASSTRQVGYNEQFF; DNA: TGTGCCAGCAGCACACGACAGGTTGGCTACAATGAGCAGTTCTTC
D: -; V: TRBV3-1; J: TRBJ1-4; size: -; CDR3: CASSLPGPNEKLFF; DNA: TGTGCCAGCAGCCTCCCTGGGCCTAATGAAAAACTGTTTTTT
D: TRBD1; V: TRBV12-3/TRBV12-4; J: TRBJ2-1; size: few; CDR3: CASRLGQGRNEQFF; DNA: TGTGCCAGCAGACTCGGACAGGGCCGCAATGAGCAGTTCTTC
D: TRBD2; V: TRBV20-1; J: TRBJ2-1; size: few; CDR3: CSASSGANEQFF; DNA: TGCAGTGCTAGTAGCGGGGCCAATGAGCAGTTCTTC
D: -; V: TRBV28; J: TRBJ2-3; size: few; CDR3: CASGGGSTQYF; DNA: TGTGCCAGTGGGGGAGGAAGTACGCAGTATTTT
D: -; V: TRBV27; J: TRBJ1-1; size: few; CDR3: CASSPGQKTNTEAFF; DNA: TGTGCCAGCAGCCCGGGACAAAAGACCAACACTGAAGCTTTCTTT
D: TRBD1; V: TRBV5-1; J: TRBJ2-1; size: many; CDR3: CASSEGQGGYEQFF; DNA: TGCGCCAGCAGCGAGGGACAGGGAGGCTATGAGCAGTTCTTC
D: -; V: TRBV28; J: TRBJ1-1; size: -; CDR3: CASSLHNDRPLSLEAFF; DNA: TGTGCCAGCAGTTTACACAACGACAGGCCACTATCTCTTGAAGCTTTCTTT
D: TRBD1; V: TRBV5-5; J: TRBJ2-2; size: -; CDR3: CASSWGTAGELFF; DNA: TGTGCCAGCAGCTGGGGGACAGCCGGGGAGCTGTTTTTT
D: -; V: TRBV7-8; J: TRBJ2-1; size: many; CDR3: CASSLVWNDEQFF; DNA: TGTGCCAGCAGCTTAGTATGGAACGATGAGCAGTTCTTC
D: TRBD1; V: TRBV11-2; J: TRBJ1-4; size: -; CDR3: CASSKTGPTEKLFF; DNA: TGTGCCAGCAGCAAGACAGGGCCTACTGAAAAACTGTTTTTT
D: TRBD2; V: TRBV5-8; J: TRBJ2-3; size: few; CDR3: CASSFTSGGHTDTQYF; DNA: TGTGCCAGCAGCTTCACTAGCGGGGGGCACACAGATACGCAGTATTTT
D: -; V: TRBV20-1; J: TRBJ2-2; size: -; CDR3: CSAPSSGLNTGELFF; DNA: TGCAGTGCGCCGTCATCGGGGCTTAACACCGGGGAGCTGTTTTTT
D: TRBD2; V: TRBV10-3; J: TRBJ2-1; size: -; CDR3: CAISEGLAGRNEQFF; DNA: TGTGCCATCAGTGAGGGACTAGCGGGGAGAAATGAGCAGTTCTTC
D: TRBD2; V: TRBV24-1; J: TRBJ2-4; size: -; CDR3: CATSEGAGGPPAKNIQYF; DNA: TGTGCCACCAGTGAGGGAGCGGGAGGGCCGCCAGCCAAAAACATTCAGTACTTC
D: -; V: TRBV12-5; J: TRBJ2-1; size: -; CDR3: CASGLPQGIYNEQFF; DNA: TGTGCTAGTGGTTTGCCCCAGGGGATCTACAATGAGCAGTTCTTC
D: TRBD1; V: TRBV12-3/TRBV12-4; J: TRBJ1-6; size: few; CDR3: CASSPYPGQGNNSPLHF; DNA: TGTGCCAGCAGTCCTTACCCGGGACAGGGAAATAATTCACCCCTCCACTTT
D: -; V: TRBV20-1; J: TRBJ2-5; size: -; CDR3: CSARGRAGETQYF; DNA: TGCAGTGCTAGAGGAAGGGCAGGGGAGACCCAGTACTTC
D: -; V: TRBV7-9; J: TRBJ2-1; size: many; CDR3: CASSLESGGYNEQFF; DNA: TGTGCCAGCAGCTTAGAGTCGGGTGGGTACAATGAGCAGTTCTTC
D: -; V: TRBV4-1; J: TRBJ2-5; size: -; CDR3: CASSQQTPSAMLMGAQYF; DNA: TGCGCCAGCAGCCAACAAACCCCCTCTGCCATGCTGATGGGGGCCCAGTACTTC
D: -; V: TRBV24-1; J: TRBJ2-6; size: few; CDR3: CATSDALSSGANVLTF; DNA: TGTGCCACCAGTGATGCATTGTCGTCTGGGGCCAACGTCCTGACTTTC
D: -; V: TRBV14; J: TRBJ2-2; size: -; CDR3: CASSHRGLSYTGELFF; DNA: TGTGCCAGCAGCCATAGGGGACTTTCTTACACCGGGGAGCTGTTTTTT
D: -; V: TRBV20-1; J: TRBJ1-1; size: -; CDR3: CSARVGGEAFF; DNA: TGCAGTGCTAGAGTGGGAGGTGAGGCTTTCTTT
D: TRBD2; V: TRBV20-1; J: TRBJ2-1; size: -; CDR3: CSARRASGGGEQFF; DNA: TGCAGTGCTAGGAGGGCTAGCGGGGGGGGTGAGCAGTTCTTC
D: -; V: TRBV4-1; J: TRBJ2-1; size: -; CDR3: CASSQEGRSRYNEQFF; DNA: TGCGCCAGCAGCCAAGAGGGGCGGTCTAGGTACAATGAGCAGTTCTTC
D: TRBD2; V: TRBV5-1; J: TRBJ2-1; size: -; CDR3: CASSWITSGRTENEQFF; DNA: TGCGCCAGCAGCTGGATTACTAGCGGGCGCACGGAGAATGAGCAGTTCTTC
D: -; V: TRBV29-1; J: TRBJ1-1; size: few; CDR3: CSAWDTHTEAFF; DNA: TGCAGCGCCTGGGACACTCACACTGAAGCTTTCTTT
D: -; V: TRBV27; J: TRBJ2-2; size: -; CDR3: CASSSPSKNTGELFF; DNA: TGTGCCAGCAGTTCCCCCTCGAAGAACACCGGGGAGCTGTTTTTT
D: TRBD2; V: TRBV20-1; J: TRBJ2-7; size: -; CDR3: CSASVGTSGRKQYF; DNA: TGCAGTGCGTCCGTGGGGACTAGCGGGCGGAAGCAGTACTTC
D: TRBD1; V: TRBV9; J: TRBJ1-2; size: many; CDR3: CASSVATGDFYGYTF; DNA: TGTGCCAGCAGCGTAGCTACAGGGGACTTCTATGGCTACACCTTC
D: -; V: TRBV14; J: TRBJ2-3; size: few; CDR3: CASSRDAVGRGADTQYF; DNA: TGTGCCAGCAGCCGCGACGCAGTCGGGAGAGGTGCAGATACGCAGTATTTT
D: -; V: TRBV11-2; J: TRBJ2-7; size: -; CDR3: CASSLGGSGLEQYF; DNA: TGTGCCAGCAGCTTAGGTGGGTCAGGACTGGAGCAGTACTTC
D: -; V: TRBV14; J: TRBJ1-1; size: -; CDR3: CASSHLMTRMNTEAFF; DNA: TGTGCCAGCAGCCACTTGATGACAAGGATGAACACTGAAGCTTTCTTT
D: -; V: TRBV4-1; J: TRBJ2-1; size: -; CDR3: CASSQVRAEPTSEQFF; DNA: TGCGCCAGCAGCCAAGTTCGAGCGGAGCCTACTAGTGAGCAGTTCTTC
D: -; V: TRBV11-3; J: TRBJ2-2; size: -; CDR3: CASSLDYFGELFF; DNA: TGTGCCAGCAGCTTAGACTACTTCGGGGAGCTGTTTTTT